A single sample is the source of the 5 T cell receptor beta chains below, sequenced in a study of CD8 T cells in Susac syndrome. Random hexamers were used to reverse transcribe an amount of roughly 0.5 to 1 ug RNA. TCRdb passed the immunoSEQ multiplex PCR reads through MiXCR, listing each CDR3 protein once. The sample yields 240,000 or so distinct CDR3 sequences, 90% to 97% seen once. Material for sequencing was CD4+ T cells from PBMCs. These receptors were taken from a human donor with Susac syndrome.

This clonotype was seen just once. The rearrangement uses TRBV20-1 and TRBJ2-7, with D maybe TRBD2 (6 bases). V gave up 3 bases and J gave up 4 bases, with 13 bases separating them. The CDR3 sequence is 13 residues long. Germline V gives CDR1 DFQATT, CDR2 SNEGSKA (reference sequence). The CDR3 bases are TGCAGTGCTAGTAGTGGCGGGACTTACGAGCAGTACTTC. Amino acid sequence: CSASSGGTYEQYF.

The chain is built from TRBV18 and TRBJ1-2; 9 bases align to TRBD1. Trimming at V came to 8 bases and at J to 0 bases, leaving 10 bases not matched to a gene. The germline CDR1 and CDR2 sequences are KGHSH and LQKENI. CDR3 length equals 16 residues. The CDR3 region has the DNA TGTGCCAGCCTCCAGGACAGGGGAATTACTAACTATGGCTACACCTTC. Its translation is CASLQDRGITNYGYTF.

The chain couples TRBV20-1 to TRBJ2-7; D possibly corresponds to TRBD2 (5 bases). Trimming stripped 3 bases from V and 0 bases from J, with 12 bases between. The germline gives CDR1 DFQATT, CDR2 SNEGSKA (reference sequence). This CDR3 has 14 residues. The CDR3 sequence: CSASGGLLSYEQYF. CDR3 bases: TGCAGTGCTAGCGGAGGTCTTCTCTCCTACGAGCAGTACTTC.

This clonotype showed up just once. The chain employs TRBV19 and TRBJ1-1; no clear D gene. The germline CDR1 and CDR2 sequences are LNHDA and SQIVND (reference sequence). This CDR3 region has 14 residues. V lost 4 bases, J lost 5 bases, and 14 bases lay in between. The CDR3 spells CASSNRGVGTEAFF. Here the CDR3 DNA reads TGTGCCAGTAGTAATCGGGGAGTGGGGACTGAAGCTTTCTTT.

This chain links TRBV28 with TRBJ2-3; D is possibly TRBD1 (5 bases). Germline CDR1 and CDR2: MDHEN and SYDVKM. Trimming shortened V by 6 bases and J by 2 bases, and 12 bases separated the two germline ends. The CDR3 has 14 amino acids. This CDR3 reads CASSPPGLTDTQYF. CDR3 DNA: TGTGCCAGCAGCCCCCCAGGGCTCACAGATACGCAGTATTTT.